These T cell receptor beta chains were read from a single sample in a study of T-cell reconstitution after alpha-beta-depleted transplantation in children. TCRdb itself ran the PCR reads through MiXCR, one entry per CDR3 protein. This table holds a few hundred thousand distinct CDR3 sequences, 27% found once. The sequencing here drew on PBMCs, taken before TCRalphabeta/CD19-depleted stem cell transplant. The receptors were gathered from a boy in the first two years of life with Wiskott-Aldrich syndrome, due to receive a stem cell transplant. Both conserved end residues are part of each CDR3.

v_gene: TRBV5-1; j_gene: TRBJ2-1; CDR3aa: CASRGPGLAPYNEQFF
v_gene: TRBV27; j_gene: TRBJ2-1; CDR3aa: CASSKDRGPYNEQFF
v_gene: TRBV2; j_gene: TRBJ2-1; CDR3aa: CASGADNEQFF
v_gene: TRBV24-1; j_gene: TRBJ2-7; CDR3aa: CATSDSGQGIGEQYF
v_gene: TRBV18; j_gene: TRBJ2-1; CDR3aa: CASSPMGLAGDEQFF
v_gene: TRBV20-1; j_gene: TRBJ2-7; CDR3aa: CSARPSGSQYEQYF
v_gene: TRBV7-6; j_gene: TRBJ1-3; CDR3aa: CASSFFEGSTGNTIYF
v_gene: TRBV28; j_gene: TRBJ1-5; CDR3aa: CASSFNRGRQPQHF
v_gene: TRBV10-3; j_gene: TRBJ2-3; CDR3aa: CAISDPQGPSTDTQYF
v_gene: TRBV5-1; j_gene: TRBJ2-7; CDR3aa: CASSATEGPRYEQYF
v_gene: TRBV7-2; j_gene: TRBJ2-2; CDR3aa: CASSLALRGTGELFF
v_gene: TRBV7-2; j_gene: TRBJ1-2; CDR3aa: CASSLALGGALYGYTF
v_gene: TRBV29-1; j_gene: TRBJ2-3; CDR3aa: CSVVIDRGRTDTQYF
v_gene: TRBV20-1; j_gene: TRBJ2-3; CDR3aa: CSATRTSGSTDTQYF
v_gene: TRBV4-1; j_gene: TRBJ2-7; CDR3aa: CASSRQTPPGYEQYF
v_gene: TRBV19; j_gene: TRBJ1-1; CDR3aa: CASSILGGNTEAFF
v_gene: TRBV3-1; j_gene: TRBJ1-2; CDR3aa: CASSQVGSAWDGYTF
v_gene: TRBV5-1; j_gene: TRBJ1-1; CDR3aa: CASSLGLLGEREAFF
v_gene: TRBV20-1; j_gene: TRBJ2-7; CDR3aa: CSATPGQGAYEQYF
v_gene: TRBV29-1; j_gene: TRBJ2-3; CDR3aa: CSVVVGNTDTQYF
v_gene: TRBV2; j_gene: TRBJ1-1; CDR3aa: CASSYTGSNTEAFF
v_gene: TRBV27; j_gene: TRBJ2-1; CDR3aa: CASSLGTGMNEQFF
v_gene: TRBV5-1; j_gene: TRBJ2-3; CDR3aa: CASSLEPSGMTDTQYF
v_gene: TRBV19; j_gene: TRBJ1-5; CDR3aa: CASSLRTGITNQPQHF
v_gene: TRBV7-2; j_gene: TRBJ1-2; CDR3aa: CASSLTPQGGHGYTF
v_gene: TRBV7-2; j_gene: TRBJ2-2; CDR3aa: CASSFHSDLTAGELFF
v_gene: TRBV10-3; j_gene: TRBJ2-3; CDR3aa: CAISELAALGDTDTQYF
v_gene: TRBV27; j_gene: TRBJ2-1; CDR3aa: CASSPRQGNNEQFF
v_gene: TRBV5-1; j_gene: TRBJ2-3; CDR3aa: CASSVDRGPGDTQYF
v_gene: TRBV12-3/TRBV12-4; j_gene: TRBJ2-1; CDR3aa: CASRADEYNEQFF
v_gene: TRBV27; j_gene: TRBJ2-7; CDR3aa: CASGRTGSGYEQYF
v_gene: TRBV7-7; j_gene: TRBJ2-5; CDR3aa: CASSPGTSGRRAETQYF
v_gene: TRBV9; j_gene: TRBJ1-3; CDR3aa: CASSVAPTGGNTIYF
v_gene: TRBV7-2; j_gene: TRBJ2-1; CDR3aa: CASSLAAGRYNEQFF
v_gene: TRBV5-1; j_gene: TRBJ2-7; CDR3aa: CASSWRTVSGIPYEQYF
v_gene: TRBV5-1; j_gene: TRBJ1-1; CDR3aa: CASSRPGQLNTEAFF
v_gene: TRBV12-3/TRBV12-4; j_gene: TRBJ2-1; CDR3aa: CASSNPVEQFF
v_gene: TRBV5-1; j_gene: TRBJ2-1; CDR3aa: CASSLVSGRVHEQFF
v_gene: TRBV20-1; j_gene: TRBJ2-7; CDR3aa: CSARWLANPYEQYF
v_gene: TRBV29-1; j_gene: TRBJ2-7; CDR3aa: CSATVSYEQYF
v_gene: TRBV10-3; j_gene: TRBJ1-5; CDR3aa: CAISVRADSNQPQHF
v_gene: TRBV20-1; j_gene: TRBJ2-7; CDR3aa: CSVTSDPYEQYF
v_gene: TRBV5-1; j_gene: TRBJ2-5; CDR3aa: CASSWGTSGLNRETQYF
v_gene: TRBV14; j_gene: TRBJ2-1; CDR3aa: CASSSTSAPYNEQFF
v_gene: TRBV20-1; j_gene: TRBJ1-1; CDR3aa: CSAARGQLAFF
v_gene: TRBV4-2; j_gene: TRBJ1-3; CDR3aa: CASSQSGTSGNTIYF
v_gene: TRBV20-1; j_gene: TRBJ1-3; CDR3aa: CSATQGPGNTIYF
v_gene: TRBV7-2; j_gene: TRBJ2-3; CDR3aa: CASSYRGQGTDTQYF
v_gene: TRBV7-2; j_gene: TRBJ2-7; CDR3aa: CASSLKLGTRHEQYF
v_gene: TRBV30; j_gene: TRBJ2-6; CDR3aa: CAWAQQGIGANVLTF
v_gene: TRBV2; j_gene: TRBJ2-7; CDR3aa: CASRGSTTFDEQYF
v_gene: TRBV12-3/TRBV12-4; j_gene: TRBJ2-7; CDR3aa: CASSLRLAYSSEQYF
v_gene: TRBV15; j_gene: TRBJ2-3; CDR3aa: CATSRRSRGDTQYF
v_gene: TRBV4-2; j_gene: TRBJ2-1; CDR3aa: CASSQDRTGHRNEQFF
v_gene: TRBV7-2; j_gene: TRBJ2-1; CDR3aa: CASSTDRDNEQFF
v_gene: TRBV18; j_gene: TRBJ2-2; CDR3aa: CASSPQVVTPNTGELFF
v_gene: TRBV20-1; j_gene: TRBJ2-7; CDR3aa: CSASGGRNEQYF
v_gene: TRBV7-9; j_gene: TRBJ1-2; CDR3aa: CASSLDPGINYGYTF
v_gene: TRBV20-1; j_gene: TRBJ2-5; CDR3aa: CSARAAVSETQYF